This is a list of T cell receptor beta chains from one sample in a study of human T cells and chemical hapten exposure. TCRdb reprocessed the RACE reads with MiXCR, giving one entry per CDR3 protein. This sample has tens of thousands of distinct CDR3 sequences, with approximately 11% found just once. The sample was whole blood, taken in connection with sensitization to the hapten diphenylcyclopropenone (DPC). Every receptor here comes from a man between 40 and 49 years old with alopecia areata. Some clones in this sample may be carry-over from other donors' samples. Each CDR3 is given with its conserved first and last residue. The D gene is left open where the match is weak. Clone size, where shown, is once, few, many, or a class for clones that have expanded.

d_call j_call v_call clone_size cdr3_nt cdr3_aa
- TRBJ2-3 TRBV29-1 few TGCAGCGTTGAAGATCTTAACGGACCCACAGATACGCAGTATTTT CSVEDLNGPTDTQYF
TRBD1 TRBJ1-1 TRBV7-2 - TGTGCCAGCAGCCGAGGGGGGACAGGGAACACTGAAGCTTTCTTT CASSRGGTGNTEAFF
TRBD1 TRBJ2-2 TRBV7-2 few TGTGCCAGCCGGACAGGGGGTGGCACCGGGGAGCTGTTTTTT CASRTGGGTGELFF
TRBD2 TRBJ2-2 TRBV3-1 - TGTGCCAGCAGTCCCTGGACTAGCGGGAGTTTTACCGGGGAGCTGTTTTTT CASSPWTSGSFTGELFF
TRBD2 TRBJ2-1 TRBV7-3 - TGTGCCAGCAGCTTAAGCACAGGCGGGAGTTCGAACAATGAGCAGTTCTTC CASSLSTGGSSNNEQFF
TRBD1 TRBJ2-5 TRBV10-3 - TGTGCCATCAGCCCTGACAGGGGCCAAGAGACCCAGTACTTC CAISPDRGQETQYF
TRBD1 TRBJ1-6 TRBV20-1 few TGCAGTGCTAGAGATACCAGAGCAGGGCAGGGGGTTTTACGCCTCCACTTT CSARDTRAGQGVLRLHF
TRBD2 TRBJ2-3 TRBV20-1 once TGCAGTGCTAGAAAACCTATAGCGGGAGGCACAGATACGCAGTATTTT CSARKPIAGGTDTQYF
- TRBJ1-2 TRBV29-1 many TGCAGCGTTGGACAGCCCGGGGGCAACTATGGCTACACCTTC CSVGQPGGNYGYTF
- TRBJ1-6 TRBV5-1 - TGCGCCAGCAGCATGCTCAATTCACCCCTCCACTTT CASSMLNSPLHF
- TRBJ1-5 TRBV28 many TGTGCCAGCAGTTTAAGGGATCAGCCCCAGCATTTT CASSLRDQPQHF
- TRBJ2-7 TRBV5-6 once TGTGCCAGCAGCCCAGAGTACGAGGCCTACGAGCAGTACTTC CASSPEYEAYEQYF
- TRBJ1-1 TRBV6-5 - TGTGCCAGCAGGTTGAGGCTGGACACTGAAGCTTTCTTT CASRLRLDTEAFF
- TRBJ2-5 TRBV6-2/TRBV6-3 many TGTGCCAGCAAGGCGTCCCGGGAGACCCAGTACTTC CASKASRETQYF
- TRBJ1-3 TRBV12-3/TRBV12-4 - TGTGCCAGCAGACCTACCGGGACAAAAGGAAACACCATATATTTT CASRPTGTKGNTIYF
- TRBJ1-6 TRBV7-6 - TGTGCCAGCAGCCTAGCCACGGGCATGGATAATTCACCCCTCCACTTT CASSLATGMDNSPLHF
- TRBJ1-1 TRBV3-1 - TGTGCCAGCAGCCAAGCCAGAGACACTGAAGCTTTCTTT CASSQARDTEAFF
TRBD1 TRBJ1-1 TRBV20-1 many TGCAGTGCTAGAGATACGGACAGGGTAGTGACTGAAGCTTTCTTT CSARDTDRVVTEAFF
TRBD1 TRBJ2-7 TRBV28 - TGTGCCACCTTAGGGGGCGGACCCTACGAGCAGTACTTC CATLGGGPYEQYF
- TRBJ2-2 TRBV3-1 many TGTGCCAGCAGCCAAGGTTATTGGCAGGGAAGCACCGGGGAGCTGTTTTTT CASSQGYWQGSTGELFF
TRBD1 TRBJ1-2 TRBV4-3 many TGCGCCAGCAGCCATGACAGGGGCTATGGCTACACCTTC CASSHDRGYGYTF
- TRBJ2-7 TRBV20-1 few TGCAGTGCTAGAGAGCCCCCCACCGCTACCATCCTTGGGGCCTACGAGCAGTACTTC CSAREPPTATILGAYEQYF